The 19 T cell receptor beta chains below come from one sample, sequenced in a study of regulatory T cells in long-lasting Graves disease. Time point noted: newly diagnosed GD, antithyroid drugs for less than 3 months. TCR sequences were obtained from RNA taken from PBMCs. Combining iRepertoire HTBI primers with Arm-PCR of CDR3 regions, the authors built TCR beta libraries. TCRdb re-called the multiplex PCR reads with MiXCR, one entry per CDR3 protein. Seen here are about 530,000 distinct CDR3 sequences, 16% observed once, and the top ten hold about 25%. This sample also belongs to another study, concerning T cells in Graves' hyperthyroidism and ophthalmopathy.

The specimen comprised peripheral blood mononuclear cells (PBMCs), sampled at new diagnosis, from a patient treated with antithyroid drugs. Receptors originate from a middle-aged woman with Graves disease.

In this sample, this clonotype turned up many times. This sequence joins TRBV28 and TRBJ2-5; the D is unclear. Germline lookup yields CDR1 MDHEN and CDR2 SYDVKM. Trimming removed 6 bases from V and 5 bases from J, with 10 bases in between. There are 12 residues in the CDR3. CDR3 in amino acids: CASSPDGETQYF. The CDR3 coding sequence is TGTGCCAGCAGCCCCGACGGCGAGACCCAGTACTTC.

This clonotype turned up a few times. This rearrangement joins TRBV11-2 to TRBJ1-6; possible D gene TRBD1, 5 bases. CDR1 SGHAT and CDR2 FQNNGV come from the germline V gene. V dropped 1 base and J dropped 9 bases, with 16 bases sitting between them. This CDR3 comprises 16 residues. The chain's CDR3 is CASSLGGGTTGSPLHF. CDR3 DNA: TGTGCCAGCAGCTTAGGGGGGGGAACGACGGGTTCACCCCTCCACTTT. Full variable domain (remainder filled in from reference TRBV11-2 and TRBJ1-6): EAGVAQSPRYKIIEKRQSVAFWCNPISGHATLYWYQQILGQGPKLLIQFQNNGVVDDSQLPKDRFSAERLKGVDSTLKIQPAKLEDSAVYLCASSLGGGTTGSPLHFGNGTRLTVT.

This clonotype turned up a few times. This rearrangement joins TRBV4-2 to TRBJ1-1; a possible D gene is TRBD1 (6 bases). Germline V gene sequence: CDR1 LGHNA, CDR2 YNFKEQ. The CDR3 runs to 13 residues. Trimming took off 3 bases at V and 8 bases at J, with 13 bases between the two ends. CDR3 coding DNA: TGTGCCAGCAGCCAGGACAGTATTGCGGAAGCTTTCTTT. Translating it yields CASSQDSIAEAFF.

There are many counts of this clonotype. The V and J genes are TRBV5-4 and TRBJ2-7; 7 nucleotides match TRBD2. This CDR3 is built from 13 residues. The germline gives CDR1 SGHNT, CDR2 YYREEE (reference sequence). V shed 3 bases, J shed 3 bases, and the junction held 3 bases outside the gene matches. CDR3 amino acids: CASSWEGIYEQYF. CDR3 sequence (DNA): TGTGCCAGCAGCTGGGAGGGGATCTACGAGCAGTACTTC.

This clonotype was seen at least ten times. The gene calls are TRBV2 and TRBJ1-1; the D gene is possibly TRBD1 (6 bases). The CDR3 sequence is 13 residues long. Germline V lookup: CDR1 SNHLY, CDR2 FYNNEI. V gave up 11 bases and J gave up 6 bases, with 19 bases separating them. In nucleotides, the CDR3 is TGTGCCGGGTACAGGGACCGGGGATCTGAAGCTTTCTTT. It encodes CAGYRDRGSEAFF.

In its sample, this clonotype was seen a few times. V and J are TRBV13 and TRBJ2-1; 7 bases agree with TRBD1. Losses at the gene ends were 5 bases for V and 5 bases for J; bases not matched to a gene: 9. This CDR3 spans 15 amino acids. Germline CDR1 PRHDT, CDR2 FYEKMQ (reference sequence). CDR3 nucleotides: TGTGCCAGCAGCCCTACAGGGGCCCTCCACAATGAGCAGTTCTTC. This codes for CASSPTGALHNEQFF.

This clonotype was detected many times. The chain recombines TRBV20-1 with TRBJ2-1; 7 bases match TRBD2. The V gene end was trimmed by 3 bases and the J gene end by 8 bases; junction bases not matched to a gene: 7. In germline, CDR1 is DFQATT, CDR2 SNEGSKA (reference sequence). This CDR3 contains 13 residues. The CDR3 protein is CSASDWGRDEQFF. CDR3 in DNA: TGCAGTGCTAGTGATTGGGGGAGGGATGAGCAGTTCTTC.

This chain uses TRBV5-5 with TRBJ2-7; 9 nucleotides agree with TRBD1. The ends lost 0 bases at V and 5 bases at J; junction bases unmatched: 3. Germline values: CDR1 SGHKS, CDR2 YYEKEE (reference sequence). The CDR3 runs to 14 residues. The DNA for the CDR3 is TGTGCCAGCAGCTTGGGACAGGGGGGCAACGAGCAGTACTTC. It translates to CASSLGQGGNEQYF.

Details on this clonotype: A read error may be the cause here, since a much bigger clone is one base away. CDR3 sequence: CASSYRAGRGSEAFF. CDR3 nucleotide sequence: TGTGCCAGCAGTTACAGAGCGGGACGGGGGTCAGAAGCTTTCTTT. The genes are TRBV2 and TRBJ1-1; perhaps TRBD1 as D (5 bases). The CDR3 sequence is 15 residues long. Germline lookup yields CDR1 SNHLY and CDR2 FYNNEI. Trimming stripped 5 bases from V and 8 bases from J, with 21 bases between.

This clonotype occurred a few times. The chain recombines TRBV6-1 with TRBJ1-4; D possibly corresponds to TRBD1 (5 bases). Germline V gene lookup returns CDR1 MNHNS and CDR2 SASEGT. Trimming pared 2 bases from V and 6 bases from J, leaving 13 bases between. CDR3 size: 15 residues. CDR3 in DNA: TGTGCCAGCAGTGAAAGGGGCCCACCCCATGAAAAACTGTTTTTT. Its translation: CASSERGPPHEKLFF.

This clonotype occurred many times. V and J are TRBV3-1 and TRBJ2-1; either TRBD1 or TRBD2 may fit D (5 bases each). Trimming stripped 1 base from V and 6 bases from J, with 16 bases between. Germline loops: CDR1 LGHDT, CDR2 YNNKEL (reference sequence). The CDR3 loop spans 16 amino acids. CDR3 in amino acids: CASSQGGDPGRNEQFF. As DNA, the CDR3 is TGTGCCAGCAGCCAAGGTGGCGACCCGGGGCGCAATGAGCAGTTCTTC.

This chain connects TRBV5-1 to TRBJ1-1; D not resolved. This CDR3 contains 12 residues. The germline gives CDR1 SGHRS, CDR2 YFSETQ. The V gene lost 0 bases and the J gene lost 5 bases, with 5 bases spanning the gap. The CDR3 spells CASSLGPTEAFF. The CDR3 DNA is TGCGCCAGCAGCTTGGGTCCGACTGAAGCTTTCTTT.

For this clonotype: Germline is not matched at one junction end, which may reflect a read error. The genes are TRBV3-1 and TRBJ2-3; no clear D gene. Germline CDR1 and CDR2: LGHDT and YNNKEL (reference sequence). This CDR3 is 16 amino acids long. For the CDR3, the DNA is TGTGCCAGCAGCCAAGATCTTGGGCGCCACACAGATATGCAGTATTTT. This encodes CASSQDLGRHTDMQYF.

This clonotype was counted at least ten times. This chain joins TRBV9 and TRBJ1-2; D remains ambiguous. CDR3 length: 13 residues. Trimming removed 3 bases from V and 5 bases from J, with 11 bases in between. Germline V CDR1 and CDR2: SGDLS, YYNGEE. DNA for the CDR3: TGTGCCAGCAGCGCGAACGGAGTTTATGGCTACACCTTC. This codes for CASSANGVYGYTF.

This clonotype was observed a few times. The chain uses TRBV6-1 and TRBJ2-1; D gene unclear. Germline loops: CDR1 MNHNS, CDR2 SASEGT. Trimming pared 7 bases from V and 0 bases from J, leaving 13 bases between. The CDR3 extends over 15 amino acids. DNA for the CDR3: TGTGCCAGCAATAACGGCAGGCCCTCCTACAATGAGCAGTTCTTC. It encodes CASNNGRPSYNEQFF.

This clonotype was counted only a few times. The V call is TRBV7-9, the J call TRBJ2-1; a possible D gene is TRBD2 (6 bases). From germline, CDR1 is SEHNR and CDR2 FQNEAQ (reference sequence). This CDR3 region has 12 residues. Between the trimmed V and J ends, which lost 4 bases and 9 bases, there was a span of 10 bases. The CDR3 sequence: CASSSGLSEQFF. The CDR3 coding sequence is TGTGCCAGCAGCTCGGGACTTAGTGAGCAGTTCTTC.

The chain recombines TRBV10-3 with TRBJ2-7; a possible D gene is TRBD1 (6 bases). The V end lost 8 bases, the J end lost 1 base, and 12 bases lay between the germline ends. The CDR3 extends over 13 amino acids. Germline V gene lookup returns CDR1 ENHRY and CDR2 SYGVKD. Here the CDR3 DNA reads TGTGCCATCGATCGGGACACTTCCTACGAGCAGTACTTC. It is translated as CAIDRDTSYEQYF.

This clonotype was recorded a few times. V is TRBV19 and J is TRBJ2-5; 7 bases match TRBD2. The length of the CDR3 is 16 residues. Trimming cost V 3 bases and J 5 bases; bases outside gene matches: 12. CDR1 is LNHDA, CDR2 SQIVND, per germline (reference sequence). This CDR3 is CASSIWGSGGTETQYF. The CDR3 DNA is TGTGCCAGTAGTATTTGGGGATCGGGGGGTACTGAGACCCAGTACTTC.

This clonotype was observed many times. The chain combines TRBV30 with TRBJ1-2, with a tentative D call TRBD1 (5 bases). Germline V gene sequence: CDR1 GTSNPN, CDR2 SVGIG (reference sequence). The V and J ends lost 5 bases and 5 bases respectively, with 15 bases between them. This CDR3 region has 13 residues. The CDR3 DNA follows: TGTGCCTGGGGGGCCCAGCATCAATATGGCTACACCTTC. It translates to CAWGAQHQYGYTF.